This section outlines one TCR beta chain sequence together with its context. No treatment of any kind had been given to any patient before thyroid surgery. With MiXCR, TCRdb reprocessed the PCR reads. The profile shows roughly 18,000 clones, roughly 29% of them singletons. The V gene's germline CDR1 is DFQATT and CDR2 SNEGSKA (reference sequence). This CDR3 spans 15 amino acids. The V end lost 0 bases, the J end lost 0 bases, and 10 bases lay between the germline ends. This record belongs to a study of metastatic and nonmetastatic thyroid tumors. The wider study: Both malignant and benign thyroid patients supplied peripheral blood and tumor or nodule tissue samples, across which the repertoires of these patients were then compared.

Source material: tumor tissue. The J gene is TRBJ2-3, the V gene TRBV20-1; D not resolved. The sequence was obtained from a male donor with papillary thyroid cancer or a benign thyroid nodule (not recorded which). Some clones in this sample may be carry-over from other donors' samples. In DNA, the CDR3 is TGCAGTGCTAGAGATAGTAGTCCTAGCACAGATACGCAGTATTTT. Translation gives CSARDSSPSTDTQYF.